These T cell receptor beta chains were read from a single sample in a study of T cells in Graves' hyperthyroidism and ophthalmopathy. MiXCR was run by TCRdb on the multiplex PCR reads, yielding one entry per CDR3 protein. The table has 500,000 to 550,000 distinct CDR3 sequences, roughly 21% seen once. Material: blood. These receptors were collected from a man in his forties or fifties with Graves' ophthalmopathy. Each CDR3 is given with its conserved first and last residue. The D gene is left open where the match is weak. Some rows have no size entry. The others give once, few or many, or a class for an expanded clone.

cdr3_length,clone_size,j_call,v_call,d_call,cdr3_nt,cdr3_aa
14,NA,TRBJ1-5,TRBV24-1,NA,TGTGCCACCCGAGCCCCGGGTAATAATCAGCCCCAGCATTTT,CATRAPGNNQPQHF
17,NA,TRBJ2-3,TRBV5-1,TRBD2,TGCGCCAGCAGCTGGACTAGCGGGGGCGCTCGGACAGATACGCAGTATTTT,CASSWTSGGARTDTQYF
14,NA,TRBJ2-7,TRBV5-1,TRBD1,TGCGCCAGCAGCACGACAGGGGGCATCTACGAGCAGTACTTC,CASSTTGGIYEQYF
14,many,TRBJ1-2,TRBV7-2,NA,TGTGCCAGCAGTCCCAGGACGGGGAACTATGGCTACACCTTC,CASSPRTGNYGYTF
12,NA,TRBJ2-1,TRBV20-1,NA,TGCAGTGCCCAACGGTCTAGCAATGAGCAGTTCTTC,CSAQRSSNEQFF
15,NA,TRBJ2-7,TRBV12-3/TRBV12-4,NA,TGTGCCAGCAGTTATCCCGGTCTAGGAAAGAACGAGCAGTACTTC,CASSYPGLGKNEQYF
12,many,TRBJ1-1,TRBV11-2,TRBD1,TGTGCCAGCAGCAGAACAGGGGTCGAAGCTTTCTTT,CASSRTGVEAFF
16,NA,TRBJ2-7,TRBV19,TRBD1,TGTGCCAGTAGTTTCAGACCCACGGACAGGATCTACGAGCAGTACTTC,CASSFRPTDRIYEQYF
15,few,TRBJ1-5,TRBV10-3,NA,TGTGCCATCAGTGAGTCTGAGGGCGACCACCAGCCCCAGCATTTT,CAISESEGDHQPQHF
16,many,TRBJ2-1,TRBV7-2,NA,TGTGCCAGCAGCTTAGTGGTCACGGGCTCCTACAATGAGCAGTTCTTC,CASSLVVTGSYNEQFF
17,NA,TRBJ2-1,TRBV7-3,NA,TGTGCCAGCAGCTTAGGAGGACAGGGAGGGATTAGAGGGGAGCAGTTCTTC,CASSLGGQGGIRGEQFF
14,few,TRBJ2-7,TRBV15,NA,TGTGCCACCAGCAGAGATCGAATCTCCTACGAGCAGTACTTC,CATSRDRISYEQYF
20,few,TRBJ2-3,TRBV7-2,TRBD2,TGTGCCAGCAGCTTAGCGTTTAGCGGGTCCCTTTCTTCTAGCACAGATACGCAGTATTTT,CASSLAFSGSLSSSTDTQYF
16,many,TRBJ2-7,TRBV12-3/TRBV12-4,NA,TGTGCCAGCAGTCCACCCCTAGGGGGGGGGCCGGGCGAGCAGTACTTC,CASSPPLGGGPGEQYF
11,NA,TRBJ2-7,TRBV7-2,NA,TGTGCCAGCAGCTTCTTACTCGGGCAGTACTTC,CASSFLLGQYF
15,NA,TRBJ2-5,TRBV6-5,NA,TGTGCCAGCAGTTACTCGATACTAACCTTAGAGACCCAGTACTTC,CASSYSILTLETQYF
13,NA,TRBJ2-1,TRBV2,NA,TGTGCCAGCAGTGAAGCGCGGGACAGACAAAGGTTCTTC,CASSEARDRQRFF
14,NA,TRBJ2-1,TRBV3-1,TRBD1,TGTGCCAGCAGCCGTCCGGACAGGGCCAATGAGCAGTTCTTC,CASSRPDRANEQFF
16,NA,TRBJ2-5,TRBV6-5,NA,TGTGCCAGCAGTTACGACGGGGGGCAATTTCAAGAGACCCAGTACTTC,CASSYDGGQFQETQYF
15,many,TRBJ2-7,TRBV6-1,TRBD2,TGTGCCAGCAGTGGGCGGGGAGCGGGGTCCTACGAGCAGTACTTC,CASSGRGAGSYEQYF
15,NA,TRBJ2-2,TRBV28,NA,TGTGCCAGCTTAACGGGGACACTGAACACCGGGGAGCTGTTTTTT,CASLTGTLNTGELFF
15,NA,TRBJ1-2,TRBV4-1,TRBD1,TGCGCCAGCAGCCCCGACAGGGGGCGCGACTATGGCTACACCTTC,CASSPDRGRDYGYTF
14,NA,TRBJ2-1,TRBV29-1,TRBD2,TGCAGCGTTGAAGGGGTAGCGGGAGAAATTGAGCAGTTCTTC,CSVEGVAGEIEQFF
14,NA,TRBJ2-3,TRBV20-1,NA,TGCAGTGCTGTCTATTCGCGAAGCACAGATACGCAGTATTTT,CSAVYSRSTDTQYF
13,NA,TRBJ2-7,TRBV5-1,TRBD1,TGCGCCAGCGAGAGGACAGGGAGGTGGGAGCAGTACTTC,CASERTGRWEQYF
15,NA,TRBJ1-3,TRBV10-3,NA,TGTGCCACCGCAGCTCAGGTGGGCCTGGGAAACACCATATATTTT,CATAAQVGLGNTIYF
20,many,TRBJ1-1,TRBV11-2,TRBD1,TGTGCCAGCAGCTTAGTGGGTCAGGGACAGGGTATCCGCGTGAACACTGAAGCTTTCTTT,CASSLVGQGQGIRVNTEAFF
17,many,TRBJ2-1,TRBV12-3/TRBV12-4,TRBD1,TGTGCCAGCAGTACCTATCCGTGGGACAGTCCCTACAATGAGCAGTTCTTC,CASSTYPWDSPYNEQFF
18,few,TRBJ1-5,TRBV20-1,NA,TGCAGTGCTAGAGAATTTTGGGGGGGCCAATATAGCAATCAGCCCCAGCATTTT,CSAREFWGGQYSNQPQHF
14,NA,TRBJ2-7,TRBV9,NA,TGTGCCAGCAGCGTAGGGGGCAGCCTTTACGAGCAGTACTTC,CASSVGGSLYEQYF
13,many,TRBJ2-3,TRBV7-2,TRBD1,TGTGCCAGCAGCCCACAGGGGACAGATACGCAGTATTTT,CASSPQGTDTQYF
17,NA,TRBJ2-3,TRBV5-1,NA,TGCGCCAGCAGCCTGAGGGGGAGCGTAAGTAGGACAGATACGCAGTATTTT,CASSLRGSVSRTDTQYF
12,few,TRBJ1-6,TRBV28,NA,TGTGCCAGCACGGGTCTTGGTTCACCCCTCCACTTT,CASTGLGSPLHF
15,many,TRBJ2-1,TRBV28,TRBD2,TGTGCCAGCAGTGAGTCTAGCGGGAGTAGAAATGAGCAGTTCTTC,CASSESSGSRNEQFF
13,many,TRBJ2-3,TRBV11-2,NA,TGTGCCAGCAGCTTAGTAGTCCTAGATACGCAGTATTTT,CASSLVVLDTQYF
14,few,TRBJ2-5,TRBV5-1,NA,TGCGCCAGCAGCTCCCAGACCTTGGGAGAGACCCAGTACTTC,CASSSQTLGETQYF
15,many,TRBJ1-3,TRBV12-3/TRBV12-4,NA,TGTGCCAGCAGCCTACAGGGCAGCTCTGGAAACACCATATATTTT,CASSLQGSSGNTIYF
17,few,TRBJ2-5,TRBV7-7,TRBD2,TGTGCTAGCAGCTCGGGGGTAGCGGGGGGCCCCGGAGAGACCCAGTACTTC,CASSSGVAGGPGETQYF
17,few,TRBJ2-7,TRBV7-9,NA,TGTGCCAGCAGCTTAGGAGTCGGGACCGATAATGATTACGAGCAGTACTTC,CASSLGVGTDNDYEQYF
15,NA,TRBJ1-2,TRBV12-3/TRBV12-4,TRBD1,TGTGCCAGCACCCTGAGACAGGGGGGTCCCTATGGCTACACCTTC,CASTLRQGGPYGYTF
16,NA,TRBJ1-2,TRBV19,NA,TGTGCCAGTAGTGCGGACGCTCGGAAACTTATGTGGGGCTACACCTTC,CASSADARKLMWGYTF
15,many,TRBJ1-5,TRBV20-1,NA,TGCAGTGCTAGAGGCCCCCAGGGTAGCAATCAGCCCCAGCATTTT,CSARGPQGSNQPQHF
17,many,TRBJ1-2,TRBV6-5,TRBD1,TGTGCCAGCAGTTACCTATTGCCTGGACAGGGTAACTATGGCTACACCTTC,CASSYLLPGQGNYGYTF
17,NA,TRBJ2-7,TRBV7-2,TRBD1,TGTGCCAGCAGCTTGGGATGGGACAGCGGAGGATTCTACGAGCAGTACTTC,CASSLGWDSGGFYEQYF
18,many,TRBJ2-2,TRBV7-3,TRBD1,TGTGCCAGCAGCCCCGGGACAGGGGGAACCCTGAACACCGGGGAGCTGTTTTTT,CASSPGTGGTLNTGELFF
13,NA,TRBJ2-1,TRBV6-1,TRBD2,TGTGCCGTTACGGGACTATCCTACAATGAGCAGTTCTTC,CAVTGLSYNEQFF
18,few,TRBJ2-4,TRBV27,NA,TGTGCCAGCAGGAGACAGGGCCGTGGGGGACTAGCCAAAAACATTCAGTACTTC,CASRRQGRGGLAKNIQYF
17,few,TRBJ1-1,TRBV5-1,TRBD1,TGCGCCAGCAGCTTTTTCGAGGGACAGGTGTCTTTTGCTGAAGCTTTCTTT,CASSFFEGQVSFAEAFF
15,many,TRBJ2-3,TRBV28,TRBD1,TGTGCCAGCAGTCCTCCGGGACAGCCAACAGATACGCAGTATTTT,CASSPPGQPTDTQYF
17,NA,TRBJ2-6,TRBV5-1,NA,TGCGCCAGCAGCCGGGGACCTTCTCCCTCTGGGGCCAACGTCCTGACTTTC,CASSRGPSPSGANVLTF
16,NA,TRBJ2-2,TRBV12-3/TRBV12-4,TRBD2,TGTGCCAGCACCACCCCGGGACTAGCGGGCACCGGGGAGCTGTTTTTT,CASTTPGLAGTGELFF
12,many,TRBJ2-1,TRBV12-3/TRBV12-4,NA,TGTGCCAGCAGTCCTTTCTACAATGAGCAGTTCTTC,CASSPFYNEQFF
17,few,TRBJ2-7,TRBV7-3,NA,TGTGCCAGCAGCTTACCGGGGGGCAGGGGGGAATCCTACGAGCAGTACTTC,CASSLPGGRGESYEQYF
16,NA,TRBJ2-7,TRBV30,TRBD2,TGTGCCTGGAGTGGAGGAGCGGGAGGGCCTGTTGGCGAGCAGTACTTC,CAWSGGAGGPVGEQYF